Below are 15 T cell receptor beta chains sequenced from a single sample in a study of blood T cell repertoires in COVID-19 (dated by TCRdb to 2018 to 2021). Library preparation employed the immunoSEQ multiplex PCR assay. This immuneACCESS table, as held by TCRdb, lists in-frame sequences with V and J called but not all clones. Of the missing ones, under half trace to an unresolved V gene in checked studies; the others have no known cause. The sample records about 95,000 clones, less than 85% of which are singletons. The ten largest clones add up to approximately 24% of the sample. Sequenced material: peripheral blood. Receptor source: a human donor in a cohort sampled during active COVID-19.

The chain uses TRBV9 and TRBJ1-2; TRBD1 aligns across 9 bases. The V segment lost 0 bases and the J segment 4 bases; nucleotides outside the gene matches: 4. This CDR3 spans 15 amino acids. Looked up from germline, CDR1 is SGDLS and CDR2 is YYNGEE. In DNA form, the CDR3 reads TGTGCCAGCAGCGTAGCGACAGGGGGGAGCTATGGCTACACCTTC. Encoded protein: CASSVATGGSYGYTF.

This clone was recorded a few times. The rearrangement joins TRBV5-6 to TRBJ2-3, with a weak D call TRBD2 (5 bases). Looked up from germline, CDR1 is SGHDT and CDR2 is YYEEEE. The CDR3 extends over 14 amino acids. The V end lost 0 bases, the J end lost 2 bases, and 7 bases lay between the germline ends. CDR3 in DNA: TGTGCCAGCAGCTTGGCGGGGTACACAGATACGCAGTATTTT. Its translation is CASSLAGYTDTQYF.

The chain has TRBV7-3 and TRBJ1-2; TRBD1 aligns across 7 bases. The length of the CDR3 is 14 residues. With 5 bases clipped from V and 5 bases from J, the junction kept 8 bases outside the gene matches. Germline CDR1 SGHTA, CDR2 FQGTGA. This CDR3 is CASSEDRDGYGYTF. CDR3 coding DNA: TGTGCCAGCAGCGAAGACAGGGATGGGTATGGCTACACCTTC.

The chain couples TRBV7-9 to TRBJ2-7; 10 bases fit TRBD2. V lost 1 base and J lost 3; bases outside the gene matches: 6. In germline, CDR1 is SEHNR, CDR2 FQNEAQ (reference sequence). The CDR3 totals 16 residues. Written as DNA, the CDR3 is TGTGCCAGCAGCTTAGAAGTGTCTAGCGGGAGCTACGAGCAGTACTTC. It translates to CASSLEVSSGSYEQYF.

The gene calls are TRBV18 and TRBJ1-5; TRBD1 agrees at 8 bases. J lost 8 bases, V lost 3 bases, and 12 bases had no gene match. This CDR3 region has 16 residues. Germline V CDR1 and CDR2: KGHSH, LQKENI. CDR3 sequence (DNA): TGTGCCAGCTCACCCCTAGGACAGGGTGGAGTAGAGCCCCAGCATTTT. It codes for CASSPLGQGGVEPQHF.

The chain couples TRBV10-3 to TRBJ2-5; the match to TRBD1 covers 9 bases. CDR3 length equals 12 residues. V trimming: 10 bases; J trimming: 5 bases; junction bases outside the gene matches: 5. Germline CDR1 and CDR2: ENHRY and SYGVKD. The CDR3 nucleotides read TGTGCCACCGCCGACAGGGGGGAGACCCAGTACTTC. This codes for CATADRGETQYF.

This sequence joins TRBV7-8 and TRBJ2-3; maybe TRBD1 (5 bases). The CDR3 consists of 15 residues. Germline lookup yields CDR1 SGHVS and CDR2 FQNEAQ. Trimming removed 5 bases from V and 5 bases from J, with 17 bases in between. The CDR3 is CASSPGPARGDTQYF. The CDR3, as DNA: TGTGCCAGCAGCCCAGGGCCGGCTAGGGGAGATACGCAGTATTTT.

CDR3 DNA: TGTGCCAGCAGCCCCGCCGGGACACGGCGTCGCGAGCAGTACTTC. Protein: CASSPAGTRRREQYF. The rearrangement joins TRBV3-1 (or the pseudogene TRBV3-2) to TRBJ2-7; a possible D gene is TRBD1 (6 bases). V was cut by 4 bases and J by 6 bases, with 19 bases left in between. This CDR3 has 15 amino acids. In germline, CDR1 is LGHDT, CDR2 YNNKEL (reference sequence).

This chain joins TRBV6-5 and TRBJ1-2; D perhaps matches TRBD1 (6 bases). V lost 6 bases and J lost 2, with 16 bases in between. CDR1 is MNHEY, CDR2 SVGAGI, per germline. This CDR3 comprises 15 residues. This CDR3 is CASRVNRDSNYGYTF. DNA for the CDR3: TGTGCCAGCAGGGTCAACAGGGATTCAAACTATGGCTACACCTTC.

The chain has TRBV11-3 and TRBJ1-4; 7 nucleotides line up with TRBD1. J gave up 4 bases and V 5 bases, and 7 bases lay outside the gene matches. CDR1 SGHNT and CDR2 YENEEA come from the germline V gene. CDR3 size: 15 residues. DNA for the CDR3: TGTGCCAGCAGCGACGGGACAGCGTTTAATGAAAAACTGTTTTTT. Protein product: CASSDGTAFNEKLFF.

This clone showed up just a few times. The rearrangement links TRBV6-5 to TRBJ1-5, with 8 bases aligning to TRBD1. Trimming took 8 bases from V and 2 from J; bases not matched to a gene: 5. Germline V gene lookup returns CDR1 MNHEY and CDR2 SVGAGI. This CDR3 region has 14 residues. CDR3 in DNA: TGTGCCAGCGAATCGGGACAGGGCAATCAGCCCCAGCATTTT. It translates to CASESGQGNQPQHF.

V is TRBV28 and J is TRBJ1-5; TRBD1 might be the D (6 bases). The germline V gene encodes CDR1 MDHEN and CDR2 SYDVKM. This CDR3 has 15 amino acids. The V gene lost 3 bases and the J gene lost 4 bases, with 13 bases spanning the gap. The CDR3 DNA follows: TGTGCCAGCAGTTTGCTTTTAGGGGGAAATCAGCCCCAGCATTTT. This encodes CASSLLLGGNQPQHF. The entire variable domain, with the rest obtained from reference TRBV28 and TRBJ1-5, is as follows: DVKVTQSSRYLVKRTGEKVFLECVQDMDHENMFWYRQDPGLGLRLIYFSYDVKMKEKGDIPEGYSVSREKKERFSLILESASTNQTSMYLCASSLLLGGNQPQHFGDGTRLSIL.

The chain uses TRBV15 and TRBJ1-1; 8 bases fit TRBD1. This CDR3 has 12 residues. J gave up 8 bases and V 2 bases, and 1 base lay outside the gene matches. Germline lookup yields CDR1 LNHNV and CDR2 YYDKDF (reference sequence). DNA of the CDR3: TGTGCCACCAGCAGACAGGGGGCGGAAGCTTTCTTT. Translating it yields CATSRQGAEAFF.

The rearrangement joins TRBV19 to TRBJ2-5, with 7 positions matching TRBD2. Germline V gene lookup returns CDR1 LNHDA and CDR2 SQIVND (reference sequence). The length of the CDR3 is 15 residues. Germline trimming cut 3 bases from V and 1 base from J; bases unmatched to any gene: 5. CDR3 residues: CASSIQSGVQETQYF. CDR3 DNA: TGTGCCAGTAGTATCCAAAGCGGGGTCCAAGAGACCCAGTACTTC.

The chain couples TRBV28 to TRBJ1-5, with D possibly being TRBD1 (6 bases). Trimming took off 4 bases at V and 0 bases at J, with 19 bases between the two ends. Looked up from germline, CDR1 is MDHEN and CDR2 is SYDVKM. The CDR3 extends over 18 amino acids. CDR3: CASSSTGNRVGSNQPQHF. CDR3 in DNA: TGTGCCAGCAGTTCAACAGGGAACCGGGTGGGTAGCAATCAGCCCCAGCATTTT.